These 16 T cell receptor beta chains share one sample of origin, sequenced in a study of circulating tumor DNA in untreated peripheral T-cell lymphoma. Assay used: immunoSEQ multiplex PCR; TCRdb lists only in-frame clones, some missing. Of around 10,000 clones listed, about 75% are singletons. Material: tumor tissue. These receptors came from a human donor with peripheral T-cell lymphoma.

This clone has a handful of counts. The chain has TRBV30 and TRBJ2-7; tentatively, D is TRBD1 (5 bases). The CDR3 totals 16 residues. V was pared by 4 bases and J by 0 bases, with 19 bases between. The germline gives CDR1 GTSNPN, CDR2 SVGIG (reference sequence). Here the CDR3 reads CAWKKPLQGGSYEQYF. The CDR3 DNA follows: TGTGCCTGGAAGAAGCCCCTCCAGGGCGGCTCCTACGAGCAGTACTTC.

The rearrangement uses TRBV29-1 and TRBJ1-1; no reliable D call. CDR3 length equals 12 residues. Trimming cost V 0 bases and J 11 bases, with 13 bases left between them. Per germline, CDR1 SQVTM and CDR2 ANQGSEA. CDR3 DNA sequence: TGCAGCGTTGAAGACCGCCGATCCGTTGCTTTCTTT. It translates to CSVEDRRSVAFF.

CDR3 sequence: CASSLTGVGNTIYF. CDR3 nucleotides: TGTGCCAGCAGTTTGACAGGGGTCGGAAACACCATATATTTT. This chain joins TRBV28 and TRBJ1-3; 8 nucleotides line up with TRBD1. The CDR3 totals 14 residues. Germline CDR1 and CDR2: MDHEN and SYDVKM. Trimming took 3 bases from V and 4 from J; bases not matched to a gene: 2.

This chain links TRBV7-1 with TRBJ2-3, with D possibly called TRBD1 or TRBD2 (7 bases each). TRBV7-1 is labeled an ORF, and its function is uncertain. V lost 6 bases, J lost 4 bases, and 17 bases lay in between. The CDR3 contains 15 residues. In nucleotides, the CDR3 is TGTGCCAGCAGACCCGACAGGGAGGGACCAGATACGCAGTATTTT. It translates to CASRPDREGPDTQYF.

This clone showed up just a few times. The rearrangement uses TRBV6-8 and TRBJ1-2, with 7 bases aligning to TRBD1. CDR1 and CDR2 (germline): MNHGY, SAAAGT. There are 14 residues in the CDR3. V trimming: 4 bases; J trimming: 4 bases; junction bases outside the gene matches: 6. This chain's CDR3 is CASSWDRYTYGYTF. The CDR3 DNA is TGTGCCAGCAGTTGGGACAGATATACCTATGGCTACACCTTC.

The genes are TRBV23-1 and TRBJ1-2; D is unclear. TRBV23-1 counts as an open reading frame of uncertain function. Trimming took 3 bases from V and 0 from J, leaving 17 bases between them. CDR3 length: 17 amino acids. The DNA for the CDR3 is TGCGCCAGCAGTCATACCTATCGTCAGACCACTAACTATGGCTACACCTTC. Amino acid sequence: CASSHTYRQTTNYGYTF.

The J gene is TRBJ2-7, the V gene TRBV28; D possibly corresponds to TRBD1 (5 bases). Deletions cut 4 bases from V and 0 bases from J, with 10 bases between. From germline, CDR1 is MDHEN and CDR2 SYDVKM. CDR3 size: 14 residues. The DNA of the CDR3 is TGTGCCAGCAGTTCTTGGACACACTCCTACGAGCAGTACTTC. This encodes CASSSWTHSYEQYF. The entire variable domain, with the rest obtained from reference TRBV28 and TRBJ2-7, is as follows: DVKVTQSSRYLVKRTGEKVFLECVQDMDHENMFWYRQDPGLGLRLIYFSYDVKMKEKGDIPEGYSVSREKKERFSLILESASTNQTSMYLCASSSWTHSYEQYFGPGTRLTVT.

In this sample, this clone is large. The V and J genes are TRBV11-3 and TRBJ2-7; D not certain. The CDR3 totals 14 residues. Germline V gene lookup returns CDR1 SGHNT and CDR2 YENEEA. V was pared by 1 base and J by 3 bases, with 10 bases between. The chain's CDR3 is CASSLGHGYYEQYF. CDR3 in DNA: TGTGCCAGCAGCTTAGGACACGGATACTACGAGCAGTACTTC.

The V and J genes are TRBV18 and TRBJ2-2; 8 nucleotides align to TRBD1. J gave up 2 bases and V 3 bases, and 8 bases lay outside the gene matches. The CDR3 covers 17 residues. Germline V gene data show CDR1 as KGHSH and CDR2 as LQKENI. The CDR3 coding sequence is TGTGCCAGCTCACCGGCCGGGACAGGTCGAAACACCGGGGAGCTGTTTTTT. It is translated as CASSPAGTGRNTGELFF.

The gene calls are TRBV15 and TRBJ2-3; 8 bases agree with TRBD2. The V gene end was trimmed by 4 bases and the J gene end by 3 bases; junction bases not matched to a gene: 9. CDR3 length: 16 residues. In germline, CDR1 is LNHNV, CDR2 YYDKDF (reference sequence). CDR3 DNA: TGTGCCACCAGCACCGAACTAGTAGCGGGAACAGATACGCAGTATTTT. Residues: CATSTELVAGTDTQYF. Using reference TRBV15 and TRBJ2-3 for the parts outside the CDR3, the full variable domain is DAMVIQNPRYQVTQFGKPVTLSCSQTLNHNVMYWYQQKSSQAPKLLFHYYDKDFNNEADTPDNFQSRRPNTSFCFLDIRSPGLGDTAMYLCATSTELVAGTDTQYFGPGTRLTVL.

V is TRBV11-3 and J is TRBJ2-1; D unresolved. Trimming left V 5 bases short and J 0 bases short, with 8 bases between. CDR1 and CDR2 (germline): SGHNT, YENEEA. The CDR3 length is 14 residues. The CDR3 DNA is TGTGCCAGCAGCGACAAAAGCTCCTACAATGAGCAGTTCTTC. It specifies CASSDKSSYNEQFF.

V and J are TRBV30 and TRBJ1-1; D gene unclear. The germline V gene has CDR1 GTSNPN and CDR2 SVGIG (reference sequence). The CDR3 has 11 amino acids. Between the trimmed V and J ends, which lost 3 bases and 4 bases, there was a span of 6 bases. This CDR3 is CAWSWGTEAFF. DNA of the CDR3: TGTGCCTGGAGCTGGGGCACTGAAGCTTTCTTT.

This clone is medium-sized in the sample. The genes are TRBV18 and TRBJ2-5; no reliable D call. Germline CDR1 is KGHSH and CDR2 is LQKENI. Trimming removed 0 bases from V and 0 bases from J, with 2 bases in between. The CDR3 is 13 residues long. CDR3 in amino acids: CASSPPNQETQYF. The CDR3 DNA follows: TGTGCCAGCTCACCACCGAACCAAGAGACCCAGTACTTC.

This chain connects TRBV7-6 to TRBJ1-1; TRBD1 matches at 8 bases. This CDR3 is built from 14 residues. CDR1 is SGHVS and CDR2 is FNYEAQ in the germline V gene. Trimming removed 5 bases from V and 5 bases from J; junction bases left unmatched: 7. The CDR3: CASSERQGITEAFF. Here the CDR3 DNA reads TGTGCCAGCAGCGAGCGACAGGGGATAACTGAAGCTTTCTTT. The variable domain in full, with the rest retrieved from reference TRBV7-6 and TRBJ1-1, is GAGVSQSPRYKVTKRGQDVALRCDPISGHVSLYWYRQALGQGPEFLTYFNYEAQQDKSGLPNDRFSAERPEGSISTLTIQRTEQRDSAMYRCASSERQGITEAFFGQGTRLTVV.

The chain carries TRBV19 and TRBJ2-5; D may be TRBD1 or TRBD2 (5 bases each). The V gene's germline CDR1 is LNHDA and CDR2 SQIVND (reference sequence). V shed 7 bases and J shed 1 base, with 13 bases lying between them. The CDR3 is 14 residues long. The CDR3 DNA follows: TGTGCCAGTATGGTTAGTGGGGGCCAAGAGACCCAGTACTTC. Its protein product is CASMVSGGQETQYF.

A word on this clone: The junction departs from germline at one end; a sequencing error may be responsible. This chain joins TRBV6-8 and TRBJ1-4; 9 bases are shared with TRBD1. The germline CDR1 and CDR2 sequences are MNHGY and SAAAGT. The CDR3 covers 14 residues. CDR3 nucleotide sequence: TGTGCCATCAGTTCACAGGGGGCGCAGGAAAAACTGTTTTTT. This translates into CAISSQGAQEKLFF.